The clone carrying this T cell receptor (beta chain) was seen more than once but under ten times. The data belong to a study of patients and donors after allogeneic stem cell transplantation. TCRdb itself ran the RT-PCR reads through MiXCR, one entry per CDR3 protein. The top ten clones hold 33% of a sample with roughly 180,000 distinct CDR3 sequences, around two fifths of them seen once. Sequenced sample: blood, either unsorted or a sorted T cell fraction (not recorded which). This clonotype was obtained from a human donor who was either an allogeneic HSCT recipient or a stem cell or donor lymphocyte infusion donor (not recorded which). It is not recorded whose cells these are; they may come from a transplant donor.

This CDR3 is CASSLGGHRTSGNTIYF. The CDR3, as DNA: TGTGCCAGCAGCTTGGGTGGACATCGGACCTCTGGAAACACCATATATTTT. V usage is TRBV5-5 and J usage is TRBJ1-3; D may be TRBD1 (5 bases). Germline-derived CDR1 and CDR2 are SGHKS and YYEKEE (reference sequence). V was cut by 0 bases and J by 0 bases, with 13 bases left in between. The CDR3 totals 17 residues. The full variable domain, in which reference TRBV5-5 and TRBJ1-3 provide the parts outside the CDR3, is DAGVTQSPTHLIKTRGQQVTLRCSPISGHKSVSWYQQVLGQGPQFIFQYYEKEERGRGNFPDRFSARQFPNYSSELNVNALLLGDSALYLCASSLGGHRTSGNTIYFGEGSWLTVV.